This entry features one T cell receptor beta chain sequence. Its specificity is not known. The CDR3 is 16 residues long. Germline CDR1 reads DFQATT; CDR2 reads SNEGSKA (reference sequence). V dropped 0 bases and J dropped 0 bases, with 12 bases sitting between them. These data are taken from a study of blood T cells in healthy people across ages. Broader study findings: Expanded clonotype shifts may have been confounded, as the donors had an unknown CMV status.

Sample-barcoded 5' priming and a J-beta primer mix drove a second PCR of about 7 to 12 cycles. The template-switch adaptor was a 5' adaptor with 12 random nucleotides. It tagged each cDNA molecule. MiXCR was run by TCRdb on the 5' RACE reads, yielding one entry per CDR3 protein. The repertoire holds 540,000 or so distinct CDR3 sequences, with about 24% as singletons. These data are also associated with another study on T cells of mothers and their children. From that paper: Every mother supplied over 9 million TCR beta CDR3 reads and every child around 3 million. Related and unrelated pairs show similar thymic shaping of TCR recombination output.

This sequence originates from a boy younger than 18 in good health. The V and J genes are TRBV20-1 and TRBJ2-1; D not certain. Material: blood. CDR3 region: CSARDFYGPSYNEQFF. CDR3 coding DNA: TGCAGTGCTAGAGATTTCTACGGACCCTCCTACAATGAGCAGTTCTTC.